The 20 T cell receptor beta chains below were found in one sample sequenced in a study of cytomegalovirus exposure and HLA in healthy donors. The PCR employed 60 Vbeta primers together with 13 Jbeta primers. The repertoire was sequenced with immunoSEQ multiplex PCR; TCRdb's copy has only in-frame clones and lacks some. The profile covers about 160,000 clones, with 75% to 85% appearing a single time and approximately 6.5% taken by the ten largest. Sequenced material: PBMCs. The receptors stem from a man over 45 in good health and CMV-seropositive.

V and J are TRBV11-2 and TRBJ2-5; weak D call: TRBD2 (5 bases). The CDR3 consists of 14 residues. Germline-derived CDR1 and CDR2 are SGHAT and FQNNGV. The V end was cut by 3 bases, the J end by 4 bases, with 12 bases between. Here the CDR3 DNA reads TGTGCCAGCAGCTTGCGAGGGTTTGGAGAGACCCAGTACTTC. Translated: CASSLRGFGETQYF.

This chain uses TRBV19 with TRBJ2-1; tentative D call: TRBD1 (7 bases). This CDR3 contains 13 residues. Trimming stripped 4 bases from V and 6 bases from J, with 10 bases between. Germline V gene lookup returns CDR1 LNHDA and CDR2 SQIVND (reference sequence). The CDR3 nucleotides read TGTGCCAGTAGTAGCGGGACAGTCAATGAGCAGTTCTTC. It codes for CASSSGTVNEQFF.

The V call is TRBV18, the J call TRBJ2-1; 11 positions match TRBD1. CDR1 KGHSH and CDR2 LQKENI come from the germline V gene. V lost 3 bases and J lost 4; bases outside the gene matches: 2. The CDR3 has 15 residues. CDR3: CASSPDRGLYNEQFF. Written as DNA, the CDR3 is TGTGCCAGCTCACCGGACAGGGGGCTTTACAATGAGCAGTTCTTC.

This clone was seen only once. The CDR3 here is CASSIRVIDTQYF. As DNA, the CDR3 is TGTGCCAGTAGTATCAGGGTAATAGATACGCAGTATTTT. This sequence joins TRBV19 and TRBJ2-3; tentative D call: TRBD1 (5 bases). The germline V gene has CDR1 LNHDA and CDR2 SQIVND (reference sequence). The CDR3 contains 13 residues. The V and J ends lost 3 bases and 5 bases respectively, with 9 bases between them.

The V call is TRBV2, the J call TRBJ1-6; no firm D call. The CDR3 sequence is 17 residues long. CDR1 SNHLY and CDR2 FYNNEI come from the germline V gene. Trimming removed 6 bases at V and 10 bases at J, with 25 bases between. Here the CDR3 DNA reads TGTGCCAGCAGGCCCTATCTATGGGAGGGAGGAATCTCACCCCTCCACTTT. Translation gives CASRPYLWEGGISPLHF.

The genes are TRBV5-8 and TRBJ2-1, with 8 bases identical to TRBD2. Germline V lookup: CDR1 SGHTS, CDR2 YDEGEE. V shed 4 bases and J 4 bases; nucleotides not matched to a gene: 10. The CDR3 covers 16 residues. The CDR3 is CASSGGGILGYNEQFF. CDR3 sequence (DNA): TGTGCCAGCAGCGGCGGGGGGATTCTCGGTTACAATGAGCAGTTCTTC.

The sample holds a few counts of this clone. The rearrangement joins TRBV25-1 to TRBJ1-6, with 8 bases identical to TRBD1. CDR3 length: 14 residues. Per germline, CDR1 MGHDK and CDR2 SYGVNS. The V segment lost 4 bases and the J segment 9 bases; nucleotides outside the gene matches: 5. CDR3 DNA: TGTGCCAGCAGTGGGACAGGGTTTTCTTCACCCCTCCACTTT. It codes for CASSGTGFSSPLHF.

The V call is TRBV5-8, the J call TRBJ2-1, with 8 nucleotides matching TRBD2. The ends lost 3 bases at V and 3 bases at J; junction bases unmatched: 11. Germline values: CDR1 SGHTS, CDR2 YDEGEE. CDR3 length equals 17 residues. CDR3: CASSSSGGPRVYNEQFF. The CDR3 DNA reads TGTGCCAGCAGCTCTTCGGGGGGGCCTAGGGTCTACAATGAGCAGTTCTTC.

This sequence joins TRBV6-6 and TRBJ2-5; D gene ambiguous. There are 14 residues in the CDR3. Per the germline V gene, CDR1 is MNHNY and CDR2 is SVGAGI (reference sequence). The V end was cut by 0 bases, the J end by 2 bases, with 7 bases between. In DNA, the CDR3 is TGTGCCAGCAGTTACTCGAACAGTCAAGAGACCCAGTACTTC. It yields the protein CASSYSNSQETQYF.

This clone was seen more than once but under ten times. The rearrangement links TRBV9 to TRBJ2-2; 13 bases align to TRBD2. CDR1 is SGDLS, CDR2 YYNGEE, per germline. The length of the CDR3 is 17 residues. The V gene end was trimmed by 4 bases and the J gene end by 7 bases; junction bases not matched to a gene: 10. The CDR3 here is CASSPKLAGGRVGELFF. Written as DNA, the CDR3 is TGTGCCAGCAGCCCTAAACTAGCGGGAGGGCGTGTCGGGGAGCTGTTTTTT. Full variable domain (remainder filled in from reference TRBV9 and TRBJ2-2): DSGVTQTPKHLITATGQRVTLRCSPRSGDLSVYWYQQSLDQGLQFLIQYYNGEERAKGNILERFSAQQFPDLHSELNLSSLELGDSALYFCASSPKLAGGRVGELFFGEGSRLTVL.

V gene TRBV19 combines with J gene TRBJ2-5; D unclear. There are 15 residues in the CDR3. V was cut by 3 bases and J by 5 bases, with 16 bases left in between. From germline, CDR1 is LNHDA and CDR2 SQIVND (reference sequence). In DNA form, the CDR3 reads TGTGCCAGTAGTATTGGTTCCAGGTTAAGGGAGACCCAGTACTTC. It yields the protein CASSIGSRLRETQYF.

This clone was recorded at least ten times. The chain joins TRBV11-2 to TRBJ1-4, with TRBD1 matching 9 bases. The CDR3 length is 16 residues. CDR1 is SGHAT and CDR2 is FQNNGV in the germline V gene. V lost 5 bases and J lost 6; bases outside the gene matches: 10. The CDR3 DNA is TGTGCCAGCAGCATCCTACAGGGGGCGAAGGATGAAAAACTGTTTTTT. This translates into CASSILQGAKDEKLFF.

The chain uses TRBV27 and TRBJ2-1; 9 bases map to TRBD2. With V trimmed by 2 bases and J by 8 bases, 10 bases remained unmatched. The CDR3 is made up of 16 amino acids. Germline V gives CDR1 MNHEY, CDR2 SMNVEV (reference sequence). The CDR3 here is CASSLLGGGAWDEQFF. CDR3 nucleotide sequence: TGTGCCAGCAGTTTACTCGGCGGGGGGGCCTGGGATGAGCAGTTCTTC.

On this clone: Other DNA sequences in this sample translate to the same CDR3. V usage is TRBV6-5 and J usage is TRBJ1-5, with D possibly TRBD1 on 6 matching bases. Deletions cut 2 bases from V and 7 bases from J, with 15 bases between. The CDR3 loop spans 15 amino acids. Germline CDR1 reads MNHEY; CDR2 reads SVGAGI. CDR3 nucleotides: TGTGCCAGCAGTTACGGCGGGGGCCAGGGACAGCCCCAGCATTTT. This gives the protein CASSYGGGQGQPQHF.

This chain joins TRBV15 and TRBJ1-3; D may be TRBD1 (5 bases). CDR3 length: 13 residues. CDR1 is LNHNV and CDR2 is YYDKDF in the germline V gene (reference sequence). V was pared by 5 bases and J by 2 bases, with 7 bases between. The CDR3 spells CATSPGAGNTIYF. The CDR3 bases are TGTGCCACCAGCCCGGGGGCTGGAAACACCATATATTTT.

The CDR3: CASSPPTSKRNQPQHF. The CDR3 DNA reads TGTGCCAGCTCGCCGCCCACTTCGAAGCGCAATCAGCCCCAGCATTTT. The V and J genes are TRBV18 and TRBJ1-5; D is uncertain. The germline CDR1 and CDR2 sequences are KGHSH and LQKENI. V lost 6 bases and J lost 2, with 17 bases in between. This CDR3 comprises 16 residues.

The chain carries TRBV27 and TRBJ2-7; 9 bases are shared with TRBD2. Germline lookup yields CDR1 MNHEY and CDR2 SMNVEV (reference sequence). The CDR3 is 15 amino acids. Trimming cost V 2 bases and J 1 base; bases outside gene matches: 3. CDR3 coding DNA: TGTGCCAGCAGTTTAAGACTAGCGGAGTCCTACGAGCAGTACGTC. Translating it yields CASSLRLAESYEQYV.

A single count supports this clone. The V gene is TRBV7-6, the J gene TRBJ2-2; 8 bases line up with TRBD2. V was clipped by 1 base and J by 2 bases; unmatched bases: 6. CDR3 length: 17 residues. Germline CDR1 is SGHVS and CDR2 is FNYEAQ. CDR3 sequence reads: CASSLGRSGVNTGELFF. Written as DNA, the CDR3 is TGTGCCAGCAGCTTAGGGCGTAGCGGGGTTAACACCGGGGAGCTGTTTTTT.

The rearrangement links TRBV27 to TRBJ1-5; D is ambiguous. The ends were cut back, 4 bases at V and 0 bases at J, with 10 bases in the middle. CDR1 MNHEY and CDR2 SMNVEV come from the germline V gene (reference sequence). CDR3 length: 15 amino acids. The CDR3 spells CASSSRRYSNQPQHF. The CDR3 DNA follows: TGTGCCAGCAGTTCCCGCAGGTATAGCAATCAGCCCCAGCATTTT.

The chain employs TRBV5-1 and TRBJ2-3, with D possibly TRBD2 on 6 matching bases. Germline V gene sequence: CDR1 SGHRS, CDR2 YFSETQ. The CDR3 runs to 15 residues. V was pared by 0 bases and J by 1 base, with 9 bases between. The CDR3 spells CASSLEAGRTDTQYF. As DNA, the CDR3 is TGCGCCAGCAGCTTGGAGGCGGGGCGCACAGATACGCAGTATTTT.